Given below is one TCR beta chain in context. In germline, CDR1 is SNHLY, CDR2 FYNNEI. The V segment lost 9 bases and the J segment 7 bases; nucleotides outside the gene matches: 9. This CDR3 contains 12 residues. The sample is drawn from a study of shared clonotypes between healthy human individuals. Measured with immunoSEQ multiplex PCR; TCRdb has only the in-frame clones, and not every one. The repertoire holds 2 million to 2.5 million clones, with 85% to 95% as singletons. The origin of this receptor is a young man in good health. Some clones in this sample may be carry-over from other donors' samples. The V gene is TRBV2, the J gene TRBJ2-7, with TRBD2 matching 7 bases. Sequenced sample: naive CD4+ T cells from PBMCs. This sample's subset: CD45RA+ positively selected. Here the CDR3 DNA reads TGTGCCAGGGGAGGGCGGGCACTTGAGCAGTACTTC. It translates to CARGGRALEQYF. The full variable domain, rest sourced from reference TRBV2 and TRBJ2-7, is EPEVTQTPSHQVTQMGQEVILRCVPISNHLYFYWYRQILGQKVEFLVSFYNNEISEKSEIFDDQFSVERPDGSNFTLKIRSTKLEDSAMYFCARGGRALEQYFGPGTRLTVT.